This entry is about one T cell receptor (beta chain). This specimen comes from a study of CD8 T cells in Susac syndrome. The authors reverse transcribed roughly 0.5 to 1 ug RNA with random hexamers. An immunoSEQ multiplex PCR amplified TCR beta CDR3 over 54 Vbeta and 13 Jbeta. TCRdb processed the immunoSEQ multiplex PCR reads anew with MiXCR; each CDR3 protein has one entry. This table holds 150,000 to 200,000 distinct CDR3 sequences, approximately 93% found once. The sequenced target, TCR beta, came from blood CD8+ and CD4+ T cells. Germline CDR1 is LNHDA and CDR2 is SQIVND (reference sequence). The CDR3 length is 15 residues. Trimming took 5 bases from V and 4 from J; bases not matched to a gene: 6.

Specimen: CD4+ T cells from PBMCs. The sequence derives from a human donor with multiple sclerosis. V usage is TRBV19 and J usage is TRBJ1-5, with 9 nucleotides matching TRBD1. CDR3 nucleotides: TGTGCCAGTAGTGTACAGGGGGCGGCGAATCAGCCCCAGCATTTT. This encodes CASSVQGAANQPQHF.